The 30 T cell receptor beta chains below all came from one sample that was sequenced in a study of T-cell reconstitution after alpha-beta-depleted transplantation in children (dated by TCRdb to 2015 to 2016). Library construction relied on PCR. TCRdb names Illumina HiSeq 2500 as the instrument used. To normalize quantification of the TCRbeta repertoire, the TCR libraries were built with molecular barcoding that relied on unique molecular identifiers. Using fastp at Q25 and MiXCR, TCRdb reprocessed the public reads and kept productive beta chains. For every CDR3 protein sequence, its rows merge into one entry that carries the most common genes and DNA. The sample data list some 220,000 distinct CDR3 sequences, and approximately 9% of these were observed just once. Clones ranked in the top ten supply 5% to 7% of the sample. Sequences were derived from PBMCs from the stem cell graft donor, sampled from the stem cell graft. These receptors all come from a human donor who donated a stem cell graft to a child with acute lymphoblastic leukemia.

This clonotype was detected a few times. V gene TRBV24-1 combines with J gene TRBJ1-2; 8 nucleotides agree with TRBD1. Per the germline V gene, CDR1 is KGHDR and CDR2 is SFDVKD. The CDR3 is 15 amino acids. The trim removed 2 bases at V and 4 bases at J, leaving 5 bases unmatched. The DNA for the CDR3 is TGTGCCACCAGTGATTGGACAACAGGGGGCTATGGCTACACCTTC. Translated: CATSDWTTGGYGYTF.

This clonotype has only a few counts. The rearrangement links TRBV5-1 to TRBJ2-1; D may correspond to TRBD1 or TRBD2 (5 bases each). V lost 0 bases and J lost 0, with 7 bases in between. Germline values: CDR1 SGHRS, CDR2 YFSETQ. CDR3 length: 15 residues. The CDR3 DNA reads TGCGCCAGCAGCTTGGCCGGGGCCTCCTACAATGAGCAGTTCTTC. Its protein product is CASSLAGASYNEQFF.

Comments on this clonotype: The conserved closing phenylalanine or tryptophan is absent in this CDR3, likely reflecting a read error. This sequence joins TRBV25-1 and TRBJ1-2; D not certain. V was trimmed by 2 bases and J by 8 bases, leaving 6 bases between them. The CDR3 consists of 11 residues. The germline V gene encodes CDR1 MGHDK and CDR2 SYGVNS. This CDR3 is CASSERVGYTY. As DNA, the CDR3 is TGTGCCAGCAGTGAACGCGTCGGCTACACCTAC.

This clonotype showed up just a few times. The chain uses TRBV7-6 and TRBJ1-5; D call uncertain. CDR1 is SGHVS, CDR2 FNYEAQ, per germline. V lost 5 bases, J lost 3 bases, and 8 bases lay in between. The CDR3 extends over 13 amino acids. The CDR3 protein is CASSKADNQPQHF. The CDR3 coding sequence is TGTGCCAGCAGCAAAGCGGACAATCAGCCCCAGCATTTT.

This clonotype was seen a handful of times. This rearrangement joins TRBV7-2 to TRBJ1-6, with a weak D call TRBD1 (5 bases). Germline values: CDR1 SGHTA, CDR2 FQGNSA. The CDR3 runs to 13 residues. V was pared by 9 bases and J by 1 base, with 7 bases between. This CDR3 reads CASQGSYNSPLHF. The CDR3 coding sequence is TGTGCCAGTCAGGGTTCCTATAATTCACCCCTCCACTTT.

The CDR3 loop reads CASSFLAGDSEAFF. In nucleotides, the CDR3 is TGTGCCAGCAGCTTTCTGGCAGGGGACTCTGAAGCTTTCTTT. The V call is TRBV7-9, the J call TRBJ1-1, with D possibly matching TRBD1 (6 bases). The CDR3 has 14 residues. Germline V gives CDR1 SEHNR, CDR2 FQNEAQ (reference sequence). The ends were cut back, 3 bases at V and 6 bases at J, with 14 bases in the middle.

This clonotype has ten or more counts. This chain uses TRBV20-1 with TRBJ2-7; D call uncertain. The germline V gene has CDR1 DFQATT and CDR2 SNEGSKA (reference sequence). Deletions cut 2 bases from V and 6 bases from J, with 11 bases between. CDR3 length: 12 amino acids. The CDR3, as DNA: TGCAGTGCTAGAATAGCTGGCTCCGAGCAGTACTTC. Translated: CSARIAGSEQYF.

This clonotype was seen only a few times. The genes are TRBV7-2 and TRBJ2-3, with D unresolved. Germline V CDR1 and CDR2: SGHTA, FQGNSA. The V and J ends lost 1 base and 5 bases respectively, with 16 bases between them. The CDR3 totals 16 residues. The CDR3 nucleotides read TGTGCCAGCAGCTTAGATGGGCCCCTAATAGGAGATACGCAGTATTTT. Protein product: CASSLDGPLIGDTQYF.

This clonotype turned up a few times. The DNA is left out, because the CDR3 cannot be placed on it with certainty; the CDR3 is given as TCRdb lists it. V gene TRBV21-1 combines with J gene TRBJ1-6; the table's D call of TRBD1 was not tested on the DNA. TRBV21-1 is described as a pseudogene. The CDR3 contains 19 residues when both ends are counted. The CDR3 spells CASSQTGTDLTPLHFGNGF.

This clonotype was counted between two and nine times. The chain couples TRBV5-1 to TRBJ2-7; TRBD1 matches at 12 bases. Germline lookup yields CDR1 SGHRS and CDR2 YFSETQ. J lost 6 bases, V lost 1 base, and 8 bases had no gene match. The CDR3 is 16 residues long. CDR3 in amino acids: CASSLRDRGLGGEQYF. The CDR3 nucleotides read TGCGCCAGCAGCTTGCGGGACAGGGGGCTCGGGGGCGAGCAGTACTTC.

This clonotype was seen more than once but under ten times. This rearrangement joins TRBV29-1 to TRBJ2-3; possibly TRBD1 for D (5 bases). Germline lookup yields CDR1 SQVTM and CDR2 ANQGSEA. This CDR3 is 15 amino acids long. Trimming took 2 bases from V and 0 from J, leaving 12 bases between them. The CDR3 is CSVEPTESSTDTQYF. CDR3 in DNA: TGCAGCGTTGAACCGACAGAGTCTAGCACAGATACGCAGTATTTT.

Many counts were recorded for this clonotype. The chain has TRBV27 and TRBJ1-5; no clear D. This CDR3 has 13 amino acids. Germline V gene lookup returns CDR1 MNHEY and CDR2 SMNVEV (reference sequence). The V end lost 3 bases, the J end lost 2 bases, and 5 bases lay between the germline ends. As DNA, the CDR3 is TGTGCCAGCAGTTTTCGGGGCAATCAGCCCCAGCATTTT. Protein: CASSFRGNQPQHF.

In this sample, this clonotype turned up a few times. The chain joins TRBV28 to TRBJ2-2; D not certain. The CDR3 length is 15 residues. The germline gives CDR1 MDHEN, CDR2 SYDVKM. V was pared by 3 bases and J by 4 bases, with 12 bases between. The CDR3 region is CASSFGNSITGELFF. In DNA form, the CDR3 reads TGTGCCAGCAGTTTCGGCAACAGCATCACCGGGGAGCTGTTTTTT.

This chain uses TRBV3-1 with TRBJ1-2, with 8 positions matching TRBD1. This CDR3 contains 15 residues. Germline V lookup: CDR1 LGHDT, CDR2 YNNKEL (reference sequence). Trimming took 2 bases from V and 6 from J; bases not matched to a gene: 8. CDR3 region: CASSQIPTGVDGYTF. The DNA of the CDR3 is TGTGCCAGCAGCCAAATACCGACAGGGGTGGATGGCTACACCTTC.

The V gene is TRBV5-6, the J gene TRBJ2-3, with D possibly called TRBD1 or TRBD2 (5 bases each). The germline V gene has CDR1 SGHDT and CDR2 YYEEEE. CDR3 length: 15 amino acids. V lost 2 bases and J lost 5, with 15 bases in between. For the CDR3, the DNA is TGTGCCAGCAGCTTTGTTTCGGAGAGGGGAGATACGCAGTATTTT. Protein product: CASSFVSERGDTQYF.

This clonotype occurred many times. The CDR3 DNA follows: TGTGCCAGCAGCCAATTGGACGAGCAGTACTTC. Encoded protein: CASSQLDEQYF. J is TRBJ2-7 and V is TRBV14; D gene unclear. Germline CDR1 and CDR2: SGHDN and FVKESK. This CDR3 comprises 11 residues. Trimming pared 2 bases from V and 5 bases from J, leaving 4 bases between.

This clonotype has a handful of counts. The rearrangement joins TRBV2 to TRBJ2-5; 12 positions agree with TRBD2. With 5 bases clipped from V and 3 bases from J, the junction kept 1 base outside the gene matches. The germline V gene has CDR1 SNHLY and CDR2 FYNNEI. CDR3 length: 14 residues. CDR3 bases: TGTGCCAGCAGTTGGACTAGCGGGGAAGAGACCCAGTACTTC. It specifies CASSWTSGEETQYF. The full variable domain, rest sourced from reference TRBV2 and TRBJ2-5, is EPEVTQTPSHQVTQMGQEVILRCVPISNHLYFYWYRQILGQKVEFLVSFYNNEISEKSEIFDDQFSVERPDGSNFTLKIRSTKLEDSAMYFCASSWTSGEETQYFGPGTRLLVL.

The chain employs TRBV25-1 and TRBJ2-1; TRBD2 agrees at 14 bases. The CDR3 sequence is 18 residues long. Germline loops: CDR1 MGHDK, CDR2 SYGVNS. V lost 2 bases and J lost 4; bases outside the gene matches: 7. The CDR3 nucleotides read TGTGCCAGCAGTGAAGGGACTAGCGGGGGTCATATATACAATGAGCAGTTCTTC. It encodes CASSEGTSGGHIYNEQFF.

The sample holds a few counts of this clonotype. The chain couples TRBV6-5 to TRBJ1-1; D is undetermined. Trimming took off 8 bases at V and 0 bases at J, with 7 bases between the two ends. The CDR3 spans 12 residues. CDR1 and CDR2 from the germline V gene are MNHEY and SVGAGI. The chain's CDR3 is CASGPLNTEAFF. CDR3 sequence (DNA): TGTGCCAGCGGACCGCTGAACACTGAAGCTTTCTTT.

This clonotype was detected a few times. The chain is built from TRBV11-1 and TRBJ2-2; TRBD1 might be the D (5 bases). The CDR3 is 15 residues long. Trimming took off 2 bases at V and 6 bases at J, with 13 bases between the two ends. Germline V gives CDR1 SGHAT, CDR2 FQDESV (reference sequence). CDR3 loop: CASSLLVQGAGELFF. In DNA, the CDR3 is TGTGCCAGCAGCTTACTGGTCCAAGGGGCCGGGGAGCTGTTTTTT.

CDR3 region: CSAPLGASSYNEQFF. The CDR3 nucleotides are TGCAGCGCCCCCCTCGGGGCCAGCTCCTACAATGAGCAGTTCTTC. The genes are TRBV29-1 and TRBJ2-1, with D perhaps given as TRBD1 or TRBD2 (5 bases each). The CDR3 has 15 residues. Trimming took off 7 bases at V and 0 bases at J, with 16 bases between the two ends. CDR1 and CDR2 from the germline V gene are SQVTM and ANQGSEA.

The chain recombines TRBV20-1 with TRBJ2-3, with D unresolved. The germline CDR1 and CDR2 sequences are DFQATT and SNEGSKA (reference sequence). V lost 6 bases and J 7 bases, leaving 14 bases between the germline ends. The length of the CDR3 is 12 residues. The CDR3 DNA reads TGCAGTGCACCCCAGGTGGGGAATACGCAGTATTTT. This translates into CSAPQVGNTQYF.

This clonotype was recorded many times. The chain carries TRBV3-1 and TRBJ2-3, with a possible D match to TRBD2 (5 bases). V was cut by 2 bases and J by 5 bases, with 17 bases left in between. CDR3 length: 16 amino acids. Per germline, CDR1 LGHDT and CDR2 YNNKEL (reference sequence). The CDR3 DNA follows: TGTGCCAGCAGCCAAAGATCCCGGGGTAGACGAGATACGCAGTATTTT. Its translation: CASSQRSRGRRDTQYF.

This chain joins TRBV4-2 and TRBJ2-7, with TRBD1 matching 11 bases. CDR1 and CDR2 from the germline V gene are LGHNA and YNFKEQ. This CDR3 has 17 amino acids. The junction had 10 bases not matched to a gene; V was cut back by 3 bases and J by 3 bases. The CDR3 loop reads CASSQNSGTGGLYEQYF. In nucleotides, the CDR3 is TGTGCCAGCAGCCAGAACTCCGGGACAGGGGGTCTCTACGAGCAGTACTTC.

The rearrangement joins TRBV7-6 to TRBJ2-2, with 7 bases identical to TRBD1. J gave up 4 bases and V 1 base, and 0 bases lay outside the gene matches. This CDR3 has 14 residues. CDR1 is SGHVS and CDR2 is FNYEAQ in the germline V gene. CDR3 amino acids: CASSLGDSTGELFF. As DNA, the CDR3 is TGTGCCAGCAGCTTAGGGGACAGCACCGGGGAGCTGTTTTTT.

This clonotype was observed a handful of times. V and J are TRBV10-3 and TRBJ2-2; TRBD1 matches 7 bases. The CDR3 runs 16 residues. Per the germline V gene, CDR1 is ENHRY and CDR2 is SYGVKD. Trimming removed 5 bases from V and 5 bases from J; junction bases left unmatched: 11. CDR3 loop: CAISRQGITYTGELFF. In nucleotides, the CDR3 is TGTGCCATCAGTCGACAGGGCATAACGTATACCGGGGAGCTGTTTTTT.

This clonotype occurred many times. This chain joins TRBV2 and TRBJ1-6; possibly TRBD1 for D (5 bases). Looked up from germline, CDR1 is SNHLY and CDR2 is FYNNEI. This CDR3 comprises 20 residues. Trimming took off 6 bases at V and 7 bases at J, with 31 bases between the two ends. The CDR3 protein is CASRGVRWTTSHRANSPLHF. The CDR3 nucleotides read TGTGCCAGCAGGGGGGTAAGGTGGACAACCTCCCACAGAGCAAATTCACCCCTCCACTTT.

The sample holds a few counts of this clonotype. The chain couples TRBV13 to TRBJ2-3, with TRBD2 identical over 8 bases. J gave up 5 bases and V 3 bases, and 7 bases lay outside the gene matches. CDR1 PRHDT and CDR2 FYEKMQ come from the germline V gene (reference sequence). The CDR3 runs to 15 residues. The CDR3 sequence: CASSLGTSGIDTQYF. The CDR3 nucleotides are TGTGCCAGCAGCTTGGGGACTAGTGGAATAGATACGCAGTATTTT. Full variable domain (outside the CDR3, taken from reference TRBV13 and TRBJ2-3): AAGVIQSPRHLIKEKRETATLKCYPIPRHDTVYWYQQGPGQDPQFLISFYEKMQSDKGSIPDRFSAQQFSDYHSELNMSSLELGDSALYFCASSLGTSGIDTQYFGPGTRLTVL.

Only a few counts were recorded for this clonotype. V and J are TRBV12-3 or TRBV12-4 and TRBJ1-6, with D possibly TRBD1 on 6 matching bases. The CDR3 covers 16 residues. Trimming removed 5 bases at V and 7 bases at J, with 18 bases between. CDR3 amino acids: CASSPTGPSGNSPLHF. The CDR3 DNA sequence: TGTGCCAGCAGTCCCACAGGGCCTTCGGGGAATTCACCCCTCCACTTT.

This chain joins TRBV20-1 and TRBJ2-1; possible D gene TRBD2, 7 bases. CDR1 and CDR2 (germline): DFQATT, SNEGSKA (reference sequence). This CDR3 region has 16 residues. Between the trimmed V and J ends, which lost 7 bases and 0 bases, there was a span of 19 bases. For the CDR3, the DNA is TGCAGTGTTTTTAGGGGGGGTAGTCTCTCCTACAATGAGCAGTTCTTC. Translation: CSVFRGGSLSYNEQFF.